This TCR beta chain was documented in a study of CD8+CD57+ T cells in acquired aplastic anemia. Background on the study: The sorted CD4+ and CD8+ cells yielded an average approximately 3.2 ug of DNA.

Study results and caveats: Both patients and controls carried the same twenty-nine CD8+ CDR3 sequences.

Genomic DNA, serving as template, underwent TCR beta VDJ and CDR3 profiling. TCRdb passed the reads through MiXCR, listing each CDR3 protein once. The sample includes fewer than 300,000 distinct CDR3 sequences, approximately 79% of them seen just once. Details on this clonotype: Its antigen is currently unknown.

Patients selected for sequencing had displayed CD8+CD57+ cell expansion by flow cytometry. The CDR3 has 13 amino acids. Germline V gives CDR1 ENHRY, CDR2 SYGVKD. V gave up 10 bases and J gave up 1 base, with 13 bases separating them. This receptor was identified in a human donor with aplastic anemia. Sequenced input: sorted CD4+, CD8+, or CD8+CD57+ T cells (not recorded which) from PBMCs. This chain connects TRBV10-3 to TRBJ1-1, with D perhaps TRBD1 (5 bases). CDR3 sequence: CATRGEGNTEAFF. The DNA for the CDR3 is TGTGCCACCCGGGGGGAAGGGAACACTGAAGCTTTCTTT.